A selection of T cell receptor beta chains follows, all from one sample in a study of blood T cell repertoires in COVID-19. Sequenced by immunoSEQ multiplex PCR; TCRdb stores in-frame clones only, minus some. The sample contains roughly 480,000 clones, 80% to 90% of which appear only once. The sample consisted of peripheral blood. The receptor source for this set is a man younger than 30 with COVID-19, enrolled during active disease. The CDR3 runs from the conserved cysteine through the conserved F or W. Fields, in order: V gene, J gene, CDR3 protein.

TRBV5-5,TRBJ1-4,CASRPLTVEKLFF
TRBV9,TRBJ2-7,CASSTRHRAESYEQYF
TRBV7-5,TRBJ1-3,CVRSFRQTSGNTIYF
TRBV29-1,TRBJ2-3,CSVVRSTGWPDTQYF
TRBV15,TRBJ1-6,CATSSTYSPLHF
TRBV7-9,TRBJ2-1,CASRRRDRFDNEQFF
TRBV14,TRBJ1-4,CASSSSHEKLFF
TRBV3-1/TRBV3-2,TRBJ1-2,CASSQVSGYYGYTF
TRBV15,TRBJ2-7,CATSRDRGREQYF
TRBV3-1/TRBV3-2,TRBJ1-1,CASRVGHTEAFF
TRBV30,TRBJ1-1,CAWSSGTAYTEAFF
TRBV7-9,TRBJ2-7,CASTLGGDRDEQYF
TRBV7-6,TRBJ2-5,CASSWGQGAKTQYF
TRBV27,TRBJ2-1,CASSLLRGSSYNEQFF
TRBV29-1,TRBJ2-1,CSVEEGTSKAYNEQFF
TRBV3-1/TRBV3-2,TRBJ2-2,CASSLRRVAGGAGELFF
TRBV5-4,TRBJ2-1,CASSSPGTGVSEQFF
TRBV6-5,TRBJ2-2,CASRMTLTGELFF
TRBV7-8,TRBJ2-1,CASSLKVGGRNEQFF
TRBV19,TRBJ1-5,CASSLTGFQPQHF
TRBV7-9,TRBJ2-7,CASSTGLAPTEQYF
TRBV5-1,TRBJ2-7,CASSFSSRDNEQYF
TRBV6-5,TRBJ1-1,CASRVTGDSTEAFF
TRBV4-1,TRBJ2-7,CASSHTPGAYEQYF
TRBV5-8,TRBJ2-1,CASSPKFPQVTDNEQFF
TRBV19,TRBJ2-2,CATRRQANTGELFF
TRBV21-1,TRBJ2-7,CATSSGTAYEQYF
TRBV10-3,TRBJ2-4,CAISEGYSGRPKNIQYF
TRBV4-1,TRBJ1-1,CASSQEWRTGTEAFF
TRBV28,TRBJ2-1,CASRSRDNEQFF
TRBV5-6,TRBJ2-2,CASSLSLRGHTGELFF